This TCR beta chain was recovered during a study of cytomegalovirus exposure and HLA in healthy donors (dated by TCRdb to about 2017). With respect to the entire study: According to an earlier analysis of a few hundred of the donors, about 170 million T cells yielded some 120 million unique TCR beta sequences and around 300 Gb of sequence data. The study aimed to test whether signatures of past pathogen exposure could be identified by cataloging public T cell receptors. An earlier analysis of 587 of the donors used high-throughput TCR beta sequencing to judge whether each TCR beta V gene segment behaved as functional or pseudogenic. Rather than using new phenotypic data, the later analysis identified candidate immune exposures from TCR beta sequences and from how often those sequences occurred across donors. The study combined high-throughput TCR immunosequencing, statistical association of individual TCRs with disease status, and machine learning to predict cytomegalovirus infection status. Using immunosequencing, the study profiled T cell repertoires from approximately 700 subjects and related those repertoires to cytomegalovirus serostatus. In a later genetic analysis, genome-wide SNP genotypes for about three fifths of the roughly 670 donors were used, and that subset was treated as a discovery cohort. Every discovery cohort repertoire had been produced on one sequencing platform. Among the roughly 410 genotyped donors, 75% to 90% belonged to the genetic ancestry cluster associated with self-reported Caucasian donors. An early release covering 550 to 700 HLA-typed donors comprised roughly 300 gigabases of sequencing data and approximately 80 million unique TCR sequences. Donor age, sex, ethnicity and CMV serostatus were compiled alongside the repertoire data. A separate validation cohort of roughly 130 different subjects was used in addition to the 666-subject first cohort. The number of typed donors differed by locus: about 629-630 for A, B, C, DRB1 and DQB1; some 500 for DQA1; approximately 600 for DPA1; and approximately 450 for DPB1. HLA typing included class I and class II loci at four-digit resolution. Because of strong linkage in the cohort, a handful of DR-DQ haplotypes were treated as single units for association and clustering. In a later analysis, previously published TCR beta repertoires from fewer than 750 donors were re-analyzed and high-resolution HLA genotyping was added so that TCR occurrence patterns could be studied. Across some 400 genotyped donors of the cohort, an average of roughly 250,000 unique TCR beta nucleotide sequences per donor were sequenced, and 15% to 20% of those sequences were non-productive. Beyond this particular receptor, the publication reports: In a later analysis, most CMV-associated TCR beta chains were found to appear HLA-restricted, with HLA associations seemingly driven largely by CMV exposure. Cytomegalovirus status was reported to be diagnosed by the classifier with high specificity and sensitivity in both the original and validation cohorts. Sequencing depth was assumed to be roughly uniform across donors in the presence/absence analyses, though that assumption may not hold. This cohort had only TCR beta chains sequenced, and the lack of alpha or paired-chain data limited which features could be detected. For the cohort, immune exposure information was limited to CMV serostatus. Because counts were too low, more than 15 rarely observed V segments, including chromosome 9 orphons, were excluded from the earlier analysis of some 590 of the donors. According to a later analysis, parvovirus B19, influenza, CMV and Epstein-Barr virus appeared linked to several top co-occurrence clusters. A later analysis found that HLA-associated TCR beta chains were more clonally expanded and had lower generation probabilities than equally common non-associated chains. Some IMGT-functional V segments, including TRBV6-2 and TRBV6-3, could not be told apart with the 87-base-pair reads, so those segments were excluded. Assigning TCR associations to individual alleles was difficult when HLA alleles, especially DR and DQ, strongly co-occurred. A later analysis associated about 17,000 TCR beta sequences with specific HLA alleles at a false discovery rate of 0.05. Broadly in line with IMGT annotations, most TCR beta V segments showed up in productive rearrangements about 90% or about 30% of the time in an earlier analysis of around 600 of the donors. An association between a missense DCLRE1C variant and V-gene and J-gene trimming of TCR beta chains was found in a later genetic analysis and replicated in an independent cohort. In vitro tests confirmed that a few of the cytomegalovirus-associated TCR beta chains recognize cytomegalovirus antigens. Linkage disequilibrium might explain the correlated functional status among segregating V segments, but an unknown experimental factor could not be excluded. A cluster of highly shared sequence variants was judged likely to represent a technical artifact of the sequencing pipeline. In the study, roughly 160 TCR beta chains were listed as associated with cytomegalovirus. A later genetic analysis reported fewer N-insertions in productive TCRs among donors in an Asian-associated ancestry cluster than the roughly 620-donor mean. Most TCR sequences were observed very rarely across donors, whereas some public TCRs were present in many individuals. The authors suggested that the approach could potentially be extended to other disease states and immunological phenotypes. A further reported finding was that TCR beta sequences accurately predicted the HLA-A and HLA-B alleles for most subjects in the first cohort. In a later analysis, the rate of TCR association differed among HLA loci, with DRB1 alleles having the most associated TCRs and HLA-C alleles having the fewest. Because some donors lacked HLA typing at each locus, the association tests relied only on the typed subset.

Library creation used the immunoSEQ multiplex PCR assay. For the multiplex PCR, a mixture combining 60 forward primers for TCR Vbeta segments and 13 reverse primers for TCR Jbeta segments was used. A multiplex PCR assay on genomic DNA amplified the CDR3 region of rearranged TCR beta genes. Amplified TCR beta libraries were sequenced as 87-base-pair reads on the Illumina HiSeq System. The source study handled its data this way. A later analysis tallied tens of millions of unique TCR beta chains across the 660 or so repertoires, and some 12 million of those chains were shared by two or more donors. A nearest-neighbor algorithm error-corrected the raw reads and collapsed the reads into unique sequences, merging closely related sequences to remove PCR and sequencing errors. V, D and J gene segments were assigned by aligning CDR3 sequences to IMGT reference sequences. Each retained sequence needed at least a six-nucleotide match to both a V gene segment and a J gene segment. A rearrangement was called productive if the CDR3 had no stop codons and remained in frame with V and J, and every other rearrangement was called non-productive. Following IMGT convention, CDR3 was defined as the stretch from the second conserved V-encoded cysteine to the conserved J-encoded phenylalanine. The earlier analysis of about 640 of the donors excluded any sequence lacking an unambiguous match to a single V gene segment. In an earlier analysis of approximately 610 of the donors, V segments were called functional above 56.7% productive rearrangements and were called segregating when the between-donor standard deviation exceeded 5%. A statistical classification framework was developed to diagnose cytomegalovirus status using the catalog of TCR beta chain sequences. V and J gene assignment, in a later analysis, came from comparing TCR nucleotide sequences with IMGT/GENE-DB human TR gene sequences. In a later analysis, CDR3 sequences and most-parsimonious VDJ recombination scenarios were assigned using the TCRdist pipeline. In a later analysis, every TCR beta chain was defined by the combination of its CDR3 amino acid sequence and its V-gene family, and reads without a unique V-gene family were dropped. In a later analysis, a few hundred highly shared, low-generation-probability nucleotide sequences were removed to address suspected cross-contamination and a sequencing artifact. For each public chain, a later analysis derived a clonal expansion index from normalized ranks of inferred template counts within each repertoire. A later analysis computed generation probabilities with a VDJ recombination model fitted to out-of-frame rearrangements, and checked the results against IGoR. Hypergeometric tests were used in a later analysis to score TCR-TCR, TCR-HLA and TCR-CMV co-occurrence, with a repertoire-size bias correction applied to the TCR pairs. A later analysis estimated false discovery rates by permuting HLA or CMV assignments 20 times. In a later analysis, co-occurring TCRs were grouped using DBSCAN, with TCRdist sequence similarity added in when clustering inside HLA-allele-positive subsets. Co-occurrence clustering excluded repertoires with fewer than 30,000 or more than 120,000 public chains, plus five with anomalous nucleotide sharing. The table comes from immuneACCESS by way of TCRdb, which keeps in-frame sequences with V and J called. Part of the clones is missing from these tables; in studies checked, under half for an unresolved V gene and the rest for unknown reasons. The V and J calls and the clone size are those of that table, but D and trimming were determined from the DNA. This sample lists about 210,000 clones; over 80% were detected once. The top ten constitute 6% of the sample.

Reading from cysteine to phenylalanine, the CDR3 counts 14 amino acids. CDR3 DNA only is kept here, 42 bases in frame from base 1. According to the germline V gene, CDR1 reads SNHLY and CDR2 reads FYNNEI. V sheds 2 bases and J sheds 5 bases, leaving 10 bases between their ends. Comments on this clone: The clone's antigen remains unknown. There are no base qualities to consult, and no much larger clone falls within one base.

The cohort comprised approximately 700 healthy bone marrow donors. All cohort members were sampled while nominally healthy, although unrecorded immune exposures were likely present. The donor was CMV seropositive and was included in the group of 250 to 300 seropositive cohort members. Each donor provided a peripheral blood sample, and peripheral blood mononuclear cells were used for TCR beta sequencing. Genomic DNA extraction from the blood cell samples was performed with the Qiagen DNeasy Blood Extraction Kit. This clonotype was sampled from a man in his forties in good health and CMV-seropositive. Recombination connected TRBV2 to TRBJ1-5, with the D gene not clear enough to name. The sample was PBMCs. The nucleotide sequence reads TGTGCCAGCAGTGAACGGGGTTTCGATCAGCCCCAGCATTTT. Translated, it reads CASSERGFDQPQHF.